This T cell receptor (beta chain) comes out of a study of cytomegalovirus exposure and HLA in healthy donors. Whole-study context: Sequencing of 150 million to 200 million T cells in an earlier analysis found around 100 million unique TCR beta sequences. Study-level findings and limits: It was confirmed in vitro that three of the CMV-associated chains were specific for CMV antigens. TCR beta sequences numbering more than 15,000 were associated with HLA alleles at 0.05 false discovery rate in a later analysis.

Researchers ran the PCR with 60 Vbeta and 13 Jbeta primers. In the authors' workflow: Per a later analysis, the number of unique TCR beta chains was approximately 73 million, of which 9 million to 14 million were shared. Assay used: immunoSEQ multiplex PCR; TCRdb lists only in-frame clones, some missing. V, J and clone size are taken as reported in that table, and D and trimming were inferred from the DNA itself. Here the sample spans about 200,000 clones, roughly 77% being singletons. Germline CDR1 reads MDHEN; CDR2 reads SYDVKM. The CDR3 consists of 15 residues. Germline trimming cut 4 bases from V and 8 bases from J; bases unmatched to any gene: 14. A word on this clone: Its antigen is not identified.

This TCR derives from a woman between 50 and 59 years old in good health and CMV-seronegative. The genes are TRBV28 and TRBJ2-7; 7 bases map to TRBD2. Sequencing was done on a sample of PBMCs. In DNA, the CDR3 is TGTGCCAGCAGTTCCAGGACTAGTTTGGGGTTGCAGCAGTACTTC. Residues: CASSSRTSLGLQQYF.